This paragraph covers one TCR beta chain sequence. Its target is not known. The sample originates from a study of radiation and T cells in renal cell carcinoma. Time point: blood 4 weeks post-SBRT, at nephrectomy. Treatment denoted: 15 Gy SBRT to primary tumor, nephrectomy 4 weeks later. Nephrectomy followed 15 Gy stereotactic body radiation by 4 weeks. The tumor was a clear cell renal cell carcinoma. Regarding the study as a whole: From baseline, blood top tumor clonotypes peaked at 2 weeks post-radiation.

TCRdb's copy holds only in-frame clones and misses some; the assay was immunoSEQ multiplex PCR. The sample has around 100,000 clones, around 83% seen once. This clonotype originated in a man in his 60s with renal cell carcinoma. This material consisted of blood, taken from a patient whose treatment included radiotherapy and nephrectomy.

For the CDR3, the DNA is TGTGCCAGCAGCGAGGCAATCTATGGCTACACCTTC. It codes for CASSEAIYGYTF. V and J are TRBV6-1 and TRBJ1-2; no definite D call. V shed 6 bases and J shed 4 bases, with 9 bases lying between them. Germline V lookup: CDR1 MNHNS, CDR2 SASEGT. The CDR3 is 12 amino acids.